This T cell receptor (beta chain) was retrieved from a study of control samples from healthy donors and cancer patients. Per the germline V gene, CDR1 is SGHRS and CDR2 is YFSETQ. Trimming removed 5 bases at V and 6 bases at J, with 10 bases between. The CDR3 has 12 amino acids. Repertoires were generated with immunoSEQ multiplex PCR, while TCRdb's copy carries only in-frame clones and drops some. The repertoire has 120,000 to 150,000 clones, 91% of them found once; the top ten carry approximately 2.9%. V usage is TRBV5-1 and J usage is TRBJ2-3, with TRBD2 as a possible D gene (6 bases). This TCR was sampled from a young man in good health. Material: blood. CDR3 region: CASSGGRDTQYF. In DNA form, the CDR3 reads TGCGCCAGCAGTGGGGGGAGGGATACGCAGTATTTT.